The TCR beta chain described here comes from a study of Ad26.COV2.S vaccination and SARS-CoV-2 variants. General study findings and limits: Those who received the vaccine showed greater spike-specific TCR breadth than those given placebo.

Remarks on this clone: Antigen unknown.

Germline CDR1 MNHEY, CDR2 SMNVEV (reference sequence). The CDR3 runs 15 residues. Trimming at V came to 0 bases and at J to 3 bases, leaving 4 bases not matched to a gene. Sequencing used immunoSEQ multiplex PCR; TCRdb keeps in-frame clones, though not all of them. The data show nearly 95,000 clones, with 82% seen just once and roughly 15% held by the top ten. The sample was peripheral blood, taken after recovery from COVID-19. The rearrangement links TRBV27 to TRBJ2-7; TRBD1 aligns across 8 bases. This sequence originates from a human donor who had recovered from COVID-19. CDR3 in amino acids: CASSLSIGQGYEQYF. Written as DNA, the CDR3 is TGTGCCAGCAGTTTATCGATCGGACAGGGCTACGAGCAGTACTTC.